This T cell receptor (beta chain) is drawn from a study of CD8+ T cells in alopecia areata. Study details: Treated patients were given 5 to 10 mg oral tofacitinib twice daily.

Lesional scalp punch biopsies and peripheral blood came from alopecia areata patients. Looked up from germline, CDR1 is MGHRA and CDR2 is YSYEKL. Trimming took 6 bases from V and 2 from J; bases not matched to a gene: 4. The CDR3 sequence is 15 residues long. Broader study findings: Scalp samples also yield sequences of resident alphabeta T cells from normal skin. Patients displayed less clarity in TCR sharing than mice, a finding possibly related to HLA.

With respect to this clone: As yet, its antigen is unknown.

RNA, once extracted, was reverse transcribed into cDNA for use as the sequencing template. Libraries were prepared by immunoSEQ multiplex PCR; TCRdb keeps only in-frame clonotypes and omits some of them. This table holds some 170,000 clones, approximately 56% found once. Here the sequenced sample was CD4+ T cells sorted from blood, taken at week 0. This rearrangement joins TRBV4-1 to TRBJ2-6, with TRBD1 matching over 7 bases. The receptor's source is a human donor with alopecia areata. CDR3 in amino acids: CASREGTAGANVLTF. The CDR3 bases are TGCGCCAGCAGAGAAGGGACAGCTGGGGCCAACGTCCTGACTTTC.